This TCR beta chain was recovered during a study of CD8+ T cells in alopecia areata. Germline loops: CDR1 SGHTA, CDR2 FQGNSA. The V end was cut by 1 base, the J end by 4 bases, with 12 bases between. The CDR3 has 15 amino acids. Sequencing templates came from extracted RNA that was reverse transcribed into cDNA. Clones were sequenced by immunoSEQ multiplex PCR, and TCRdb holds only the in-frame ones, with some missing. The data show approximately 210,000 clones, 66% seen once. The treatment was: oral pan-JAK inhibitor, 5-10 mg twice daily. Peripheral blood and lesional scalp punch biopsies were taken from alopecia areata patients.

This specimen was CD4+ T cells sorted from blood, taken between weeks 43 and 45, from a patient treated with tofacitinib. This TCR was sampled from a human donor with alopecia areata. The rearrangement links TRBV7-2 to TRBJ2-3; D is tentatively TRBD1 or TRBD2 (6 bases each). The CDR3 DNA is TGTGCCAGCAGCTTAGATGGGGGGCAGTCAGATACGCAGTATTTT. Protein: CASSLDGGQSDTQYF.